This T cell receptor beta chain appears in the sequencing data of a study of cytomegalovirus exposure and HLA in healthy donors (dated by TCRdb to 2015 to 2018). As for the study more broadly: According to a later analysis, the approximately 120 validation repertoires were produced on the same platform as the roughly 600 repertoires of the first cohort. Besides the first cohort of hundreds of subjects, a separate validation cohort made up of over 100 different subjects was used. The study aimed to test whether cataloging public T cell receptors could reveal signatures of past pathogen exposure. The study combined high-throughput TCR immunosequencing, statistical association of individual TCRs with disease status, and machine learning to predict cytomegalovirus infection status. On the study overall, not on this receptor specifically: Subsequent analysis determined that TCRs grouped into clusters in the first cohort also showed a tendency toward co-occurrence across the 120 or so validation repertoires, and about 93% of cluster scores exceeded 0. The study gave a list of 150 to 200 TCR beta chains associated with cytomegalovirus. A few of the identified cytomegalovirus-associated TCR beta chains were confirmed in vitro to be specific for cytomegalovirus antigens. All 120 or so repertoires were used to score co-occurrence in the validation cohort in a later analysis, because that analysis had no HLA typing for the cohort. Most TCR sequences were seen in very few donors, while some public TCRs were found in many individuals. It was suggested by the authors that the approach could potentially be generalized to other disease states and immunological phenotypes. The classifier was reported to diagnose cytomegalovirus status with high specificity and sensitivity in both the original cohort and the validation cohort.

The germline ends are 9 bases apart after V is trimmed by 4 bases and J by 6 bases. The germline V gene encodes CDR1 SGHDN and CDR2 FVKESK. The CDR3 spans 12 residues, from the cysteine through the phenylalanine. The read is trimmed to its CDR3 DNA, 36 bases read in frame from base 1. Receptor amplification or capture employed the immunoSEQ multiplex PCR assay. The paper's data handling went like this. To diagnose cytomegalovirus status from the catalog of TCR beta chain sequences, a statistical classification framework was built. The immuneACCESS repertoire file appears here via TCRdb, limited to in-frame rearrangements. These files lack a portion of the clones; in checked studies, under half of the deficit traces to unresolved V genes, and the cause of the others is not known. The DNA was the basis for D and trimming; V, J and clone size are from that table. The sample table lists about 140,000 clones, just under 85% of them with a count of one. The ten largest clonotypes hold roughly 27% of the sample.

The donors belonged to the validation cohort of approximately 130 subjects, which was separate from the roughly 700-subject first cohort. A word on this clone: It lacks a known antigen. No per-base quality is available; no much larger clone lies one base away.

The receptor's source is a man between 25 and 39 years old in good health and CMV-seropositive. The chain is assembled from TRBV14 and TRBJ2-5, with an unclear D gene assignment. Sequencing used PBMCs. The CDR3: CASSPPSQTQYF. The DNA sequence is given as TGTGCCAGCAGCCCCCCCTCCCAGACCCAGTACTTC.